What follows describes a single TCR beta chain. These data belong to a study of T cell changes during pregnancy in multiple sclerosis. The germline V gene encodes CDR1 KGHSH and CDR2 LQKENI. Trimming at V came to 3 bases and at J to 0 bases, leaving 5 bases not matched to a gene. The CDR3 has 16 amino acids. Here immunoSEQ multiplex PCR was the method, and the copy in TCRdb shows in-frame clones only, minus some. The sample lists roughly 89,000 clones, almost 95% occurring once. This clonotype was sampled from a female donor with multiple sclerosis, enrolled in a pregnancy study. The input for sequencing was peripheral blood, taken in the third trimester of pregnancy. The V gene is TRBV18, the J gene TRBJ2-7; 10 bases align to TRBD1. As DNA, the CDR3 is TGTGCCAGCTCACCTGACAGGGGGCGAGGCTCCTACGAGCAGTACTTC. Translation: CASSPDRGRGSYEQYF.